A selection of T cell receptor beta chains follows, all from one sample in a study of T cells in Graves' hyperthyroidism and ophthalmopathy. MiXCR, run by TCRdb on the multiplex PCR reads, gives a single entry per CDR3 protein. The table records 490,000 or so distinct CDR3 sequences, 46% of them present only once. Sequencing was performed on peripheral blood or thyroid tissue (not recorded which). All receptors derive from an adult woman with Graves' disease, either hyperthyroidism or ophthalmopathy (not recorded which). The CDR3 runs from the conserved cysteine through the conserved F or W. The D gene is left open where the match is weak. The size of a clone is reported for some rows only, either as once, few or many, or as a class for expanded clones.

abundance: -; len: 13; d_gene: TRBD1; j_gene: TRBJ1-1; v_gene: TRBV6-5; CDR3nt: TGTGCCAGCGTGGGGACAGGGGCCACTGAAGCTTTCTTT; CDR3aa: CASVGTGATEAFF
abundance: -; len: 14; d_gene: -; j_gene: TRBJ2-2; v_gene: TRBV2; CDR3nt: TGTGCCAGCACCCCAAGGACCTCCACCGGGGAGCTGTTTTTT; CDR3aa: CASTPRTSTGELFF
abundance: -; len: 13; d_gene: TRBD1; j_gene: TRBJ1-1; v_gene: TRBV10-3; CDR3nt: TGTGCCATCCTCGGACAGGGGGGCACTGAAGCTTTCTTT; CDR3aa: CAILGQGGTEAFF
abundance: many; len: 15; d_gene: TRBD2; j_gene: TRBJ2-7; v_gene: TRBV24-1; CDR3nt: TGTGCCACCAGTGAGGGGGGGACGGCGACCTACGAGCAGTACTTC; CDR3aa: CATSEGGTATYEQYF
abundance: many; len: 15; d_gene: -; j_gene: TRBJ1-3; v_gene: TRBV5-1; CDR3nt: TGCGCCAGCAGCCCTACGGGCGTCTCTGGAAACACCATATATTTT; CDR3aa: CASSPTGVSGNTIYF
abundance: -; len: 16; d_gene: TRBD2; j_gene: TRBJ2-7; v_gene: TRBV6-1; CDR3nt: TGTGCCAGCAGTTACAGAGCGGGAGCCACTCTCTACGAGCAGTACTTC; CDR3aa: CASSYRAGATLYEQYF
abundance: many; len: 15; d_gene: -; j_gene: TRBJ2-5; v_gene: TRBV20-1; CDR3nt: TGCAGTGCTAGAGATCCCCTGCGGGTTGGAGAGACCCAGTACTTC; CDR3aa: CSARDPLRVGETQYF
abundance: -; len: 12; d_gene: -; j_gene: TRBJ1-2; v_gene: TRBV6-6; CDR3nt: TGTGCCAGCAGCCCCACAGGGAGTAACTACACCTTC; CDR3aa: CASSPTGSNYTF
abundance: many; len: 15; d_gene: TRBD2; j_gene: TRBJ2-7; v_gene: TRBV10-3; CDR3nt: TGTGCCATCAGTGAGGGACTAGCCCGCTCCTACGAGCAGTACTTC; CDR3aa: CAISEGLARSYEQYF
abundance: many; len: 14; d_gene: TRBD1; j_gene: TRBJ1-3; v_gene: TRBV6-5; CDR3nt: TGTGCCAGCAGTTCGGAGACAGGGAGGAACACCATATATTTT; CDR3aa: CASSSETGRNTIYF
abundance: -; len: 12; d_gene: TRBD1; j_gene: TRBJ2-7; v_gene: TRBV29-1; CDR3nt: TGCAGCGCCGGGACAGGGGTAGATGAGCAGTACTTC; CDR3aa: CSAGTGVDEQYF
abundance: -; len: 15; d_gene: TRBD1; j_gene: TRBJ2-1; v_gene: TRBV2; CDR3nt: TGTGCCAGCAGCGTCGGGACAGGGATAGGCGATGAGCAGTTCTTC; CDR3aa: CASSVGTGIGDEQFF
abundance: many; len: 14; d_gene: -; j_gene: TRBJ2-7; v_gene: TRBV7-2; CDR3nt: TGTGCCAGCAGCTGGGGACCGACCTCCTACGAGCAGTACTTC; CDR3aa: CASSWGPTSYEQYF
abundance: -; len: 17; d_gene: -; j_gene: TRBJ2-6; v_gene: TRBV7-9; CDR3nt: TGTGCCAGCAGCTTAGAGGAGGGAAGTTCTGGGGCCAACGTCCTGACTTTC; CDR3aa: CASSLEEGSSGANVLTF
abundance: -; len: 14; d_gene: TRBD1; j_gene: TRBJ1-1; v_gene: TRBV12-5; CDR3nt: TGTGCCTCAGAGAGGCAGGGGGCGCGAACTGAAGCTTTCTTT; CDR3aa: CASERQGARTEAFF
abundance: many; len: 14; d_gene: TRBD2; j_gene: TRBJ2-2; v_gene: TRBV20-1; CDR3nt: TGCAGTGCTTTAGCGGGAGGGAACACCGGGGAGCTGTTTTTT; CDR3aa: CSALAGGNTGELFF
abundance: few; len: 14; d_gene: TRBD1; j_gene: TRBJ1-3; v_gene: TRBV10-3; CDR3nt: TGTGCCATCAGTCAGACAGGGACTCGAAACACCATATATTTT; CDR3aa: CAISQTGTRNTIYF
abundance: few; len: 13; d_gene: -; j_gene: TRBJ1-6; v_gene: TRBV2; CDR3nt: TGTGCCAGCATAAGTAGGGGTGGATCACCCCTCCACTTT; CDR3aa: CASISRGGSPLHF
abundance: -; len: 15; d_gene: -; j_gene: TRBJ2-6; v_gene: TRBV6-6; CDR3nt: TGTGCCAGCAGCTTACCAGACTCTGGGGCCAACGTCCTGACTTTC; CDR3aa: CASSLPDSGANVLTF
abundance: -; len: 14; d_gene: -; j_gene: TRBJ2-5; v_gene: TRBV20-1; CDR3nt: TGCAGTGCGTTCCCGGGACTGGTCAATCAGCCCCAGTACTTC; CDR3aa: CSAFPGLVNQPQYF
abundance: once; len: 14; d_gene: -; j_gene: TRBJ1-1; v_gene: TRBV12-3/TRBV12-4; CDR3nt: TGTGCCAGCAGTTTATCGGTCGGCTACACTGAAGCTTTCTTT; CDR3aa: CASSLSVGYTEAFF
abundance: -; len: 15; d_gene: TRBD2; j_gene: TRBJ2-5; v_gene: TRBV7-2; CDR3nt: TGTGCCAGCAGCTTAAGGCGGGAGGGCCTTGAGACCCAGTACTTC; CDR3aa: CASSLRREGLETQYF
abundance: -; len: 13; d_gene: TRBD1; j_gene: TRBJ1-2; v_gene: TRBV29-1; CDR3nt: TGCAGCGTCCGGGACAGGGGACACGGTGGCTACACCTTC; CDR3aa: CSVRDRGHGGYTF
abundance: -; len: 14; d_gene: -; j_gene: TRBJ2-5; v_gene: TRBV14; CDR3nt: TGTGCCAGCAGCCAAGACCGAACGGCGGAGACCCAGTACTTC; CDR3aa: CASSQDRTAETQYF
abundance: -; len: 11; d_gene: -; j_gene: TRBJ2-7; v_gene: TRBV20-1; CDR3nt: TGCAGTGCTAGGGTGAGGTACGAGCAGTACTTC; CDR3aa: CSARVRYEQYF
abundance: many; len: 14; d_gene: -; j_gene: TRBJ2-7; v_gene: TRBV29-1; CDR3nt: TGCAGCGTCGCGGCGGGGCGGGGCTCCTACGAGCAGTACTTC; CDR3aa: CSVAAGRGSYEQYF
abundance: -; len: 13; d_gene: -; j_gene: TRBJ1-1; v_gene: TRBV27; CDR3nt: TGTGCCAGCAAACCCGGCGTGAACACTGAAGCTTTCTTT; CDR3aa: CASKPGVNTEAFF
abundance: -; len: 16; d_gene: -; j_gene: TRBJ2-2; v_gene: TRBV2; CDR3nt: TGTGCCAGCAGTGAAGAGGGCCTGTGGAACACCGGGGAGCTGTTTTTT; CDR3aa: CASSEEGLWNTGELFF
abundance: -; len: 18; d_gene: TRBD2; j_gene: TRBJ2-2; v_gene: TRBV5-1; CDR3nt: TGTGCCAGCAGCTCTCTCTTAGCGGGAGGGCCTGGCACCGGGGAGCTGTTTTTT; CDR3aa: CASSSLLAGGPGTGELFF
abundance: few; len: 14; d_gene: -; j_gene: TRBJ1-2; v_gene: TRBV14; CDR3nt: TGTGCCAGCAGCCAAGAAAGGATCAGTGGTGGCTACACCTTC; CDR3aa: CASSQERISGGYTF
abundance: -; len: 17; d_gene: TRBD1; j_gene: TRBJ1-5; v_gene: TRBV2; CDR3nt: TGTGCCAGCAGTCAAACGGACAGGTCCAGATCTAGTCAGCCCCAGCATTTT; CDR3aa: CASSQTDRSRSSQPQHF
abundance: -; len: 15; d_gene: TRBD1; j_gene: TRBJ2-5; v_gene: TRBV6-2/TRBV6-3; CDR3nt: TGTGCCAGCAGCCCCCCGGGACAGAGGAGGGAGACCCAGTACTTC; CDR3aa: CASSPPGQRRETQYF
abundance: many; len: 13; d_gene: -; j_gene: TRBJ1-3; v_gene: TRBV7-3; CDR3nt: TGTGCCAGCAGCTTAAGTACTGGAAACACCATATATTTT; CDR3aa: CASSLSTGNTIYF
abundance: few; len: 14; d_gene: TRBD2; j_gene: TRBJ2-2; v_gene: TRBV7-3; CDR3nt: TGTGCCAGCAGCTTACCGGGAGGCCCCGGGGAGCTGTTTTTT; CDR3aa: CASSLPGGPGELFF
abundance: -; len: 15; d_gene: TRBD1; j_gene: TRBJ2-5; v_gene: TRBV7-9; CDR3nt: TGTGCCAGCAGCGCCGGGACAGGGCCGCAAGAGACCCAGTACTTC; CDR3aa: CASSAGTGPQETQYF
abundance: many; len: 13; d_gene: -; j_gene: TRBJ1-1; v_gene: TRBV2; CDR3nt: TGCGCCAGCAGTGAAGGGGGAAACACTGAAGCTTTCTTT; CDR3aa: CASSEGGNTEAFF
abundance: -; len: 16; d_gene: -; j_gene: TRBJ1-2; v_gene: TRBV10-2; CDR3nt: TGCGCCAGCAGTGAGTCTTCACGAAGGGGAGGCTATGGCTACACCTTC; CDR3aa: CASSESSRRGGYGYTF
abundance: -; len: 14; d_gene: -; j_gene: TRBJ2-1; v_gene: TRBV29-1; CDR3nt: TGCAGCGTTGATGGTCTAGCTCCGTACAATGAGCAGTTCTTC; CDR3aa: CSVDGLAPYNEQFF
abundance: -; len: 14; d_gene: TRBD1; j_gene: TRBJ2-5; v_gene: TRBV29-1; CDR3nt: TGCAGCTTAGAGGGGGGGACAGGGCCGGAGACCCAGTACTTC; CDR3aa: CSLEGGTGPETQYF
abundance: many; len: 16; d_gene: -; j_gene: TRBJ1-2; v_gene: TRBV10-3; CDR3nt: TGTGCCATCAGTGTGGATTCGGGGGCGGCTAACTATGGCTACACCTTC; CDR3aa: CAISVDSGAANYGYTF